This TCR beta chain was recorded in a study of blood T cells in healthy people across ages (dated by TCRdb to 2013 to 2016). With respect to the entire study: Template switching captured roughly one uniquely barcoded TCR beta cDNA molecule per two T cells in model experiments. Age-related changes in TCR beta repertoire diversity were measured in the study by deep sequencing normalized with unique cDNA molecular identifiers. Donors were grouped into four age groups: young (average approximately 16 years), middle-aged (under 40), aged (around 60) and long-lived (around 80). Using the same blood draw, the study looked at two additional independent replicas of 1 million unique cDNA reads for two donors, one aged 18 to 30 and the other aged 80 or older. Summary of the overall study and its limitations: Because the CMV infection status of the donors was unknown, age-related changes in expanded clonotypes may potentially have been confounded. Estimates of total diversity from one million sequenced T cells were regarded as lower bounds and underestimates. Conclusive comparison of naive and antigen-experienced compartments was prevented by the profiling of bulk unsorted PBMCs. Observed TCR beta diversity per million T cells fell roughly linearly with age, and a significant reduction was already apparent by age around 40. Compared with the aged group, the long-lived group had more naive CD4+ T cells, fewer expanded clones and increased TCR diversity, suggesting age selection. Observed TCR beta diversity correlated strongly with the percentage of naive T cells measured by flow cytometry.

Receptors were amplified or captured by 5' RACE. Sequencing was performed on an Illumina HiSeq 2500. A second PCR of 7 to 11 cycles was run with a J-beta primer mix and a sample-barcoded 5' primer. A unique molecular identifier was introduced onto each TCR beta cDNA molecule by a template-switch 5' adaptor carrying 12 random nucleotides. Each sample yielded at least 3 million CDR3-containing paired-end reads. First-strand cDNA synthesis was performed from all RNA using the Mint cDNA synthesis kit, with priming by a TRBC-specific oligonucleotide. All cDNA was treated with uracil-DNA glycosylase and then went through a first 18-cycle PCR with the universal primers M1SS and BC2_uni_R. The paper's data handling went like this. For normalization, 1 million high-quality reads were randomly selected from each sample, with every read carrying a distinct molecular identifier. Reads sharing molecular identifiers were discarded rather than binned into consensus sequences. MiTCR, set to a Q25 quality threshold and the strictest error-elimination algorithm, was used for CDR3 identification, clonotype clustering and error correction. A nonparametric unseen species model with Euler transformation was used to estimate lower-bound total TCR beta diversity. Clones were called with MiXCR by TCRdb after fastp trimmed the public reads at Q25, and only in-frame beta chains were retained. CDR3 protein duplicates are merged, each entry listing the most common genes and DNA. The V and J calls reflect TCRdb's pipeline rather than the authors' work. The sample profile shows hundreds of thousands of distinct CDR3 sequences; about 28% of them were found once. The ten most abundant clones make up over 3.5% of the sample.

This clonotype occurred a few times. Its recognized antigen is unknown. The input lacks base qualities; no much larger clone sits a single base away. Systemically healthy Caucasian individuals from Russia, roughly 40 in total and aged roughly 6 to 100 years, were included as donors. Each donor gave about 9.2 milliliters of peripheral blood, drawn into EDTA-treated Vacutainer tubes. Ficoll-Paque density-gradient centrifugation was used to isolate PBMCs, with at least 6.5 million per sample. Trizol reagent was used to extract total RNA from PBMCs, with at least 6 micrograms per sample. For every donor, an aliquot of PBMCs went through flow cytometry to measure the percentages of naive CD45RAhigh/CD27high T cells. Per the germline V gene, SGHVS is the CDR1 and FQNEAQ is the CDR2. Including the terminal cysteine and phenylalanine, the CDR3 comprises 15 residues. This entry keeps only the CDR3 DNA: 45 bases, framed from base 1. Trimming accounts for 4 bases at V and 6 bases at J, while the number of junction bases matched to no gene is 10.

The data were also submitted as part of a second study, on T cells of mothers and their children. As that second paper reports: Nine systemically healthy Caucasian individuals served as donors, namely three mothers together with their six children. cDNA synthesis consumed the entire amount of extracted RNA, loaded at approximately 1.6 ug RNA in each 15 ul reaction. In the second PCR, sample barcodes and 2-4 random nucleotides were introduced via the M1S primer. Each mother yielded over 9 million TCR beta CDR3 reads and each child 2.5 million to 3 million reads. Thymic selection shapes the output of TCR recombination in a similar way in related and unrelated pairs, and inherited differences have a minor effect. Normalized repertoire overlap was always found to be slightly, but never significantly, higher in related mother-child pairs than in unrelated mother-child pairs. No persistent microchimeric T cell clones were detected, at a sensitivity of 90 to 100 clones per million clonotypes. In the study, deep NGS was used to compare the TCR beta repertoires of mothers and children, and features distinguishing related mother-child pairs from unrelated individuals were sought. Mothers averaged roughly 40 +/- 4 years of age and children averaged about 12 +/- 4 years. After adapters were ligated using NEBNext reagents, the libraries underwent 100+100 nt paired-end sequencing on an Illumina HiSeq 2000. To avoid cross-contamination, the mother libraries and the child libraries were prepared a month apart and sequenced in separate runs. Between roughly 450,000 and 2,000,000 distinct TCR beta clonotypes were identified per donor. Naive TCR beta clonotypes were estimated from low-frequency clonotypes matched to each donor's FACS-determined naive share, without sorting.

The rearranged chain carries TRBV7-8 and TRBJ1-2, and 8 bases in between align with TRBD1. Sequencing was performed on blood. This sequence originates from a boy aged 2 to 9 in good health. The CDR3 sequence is CASSYPDREGDGYTF. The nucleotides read TGTGCCAGCAGCTACCCGGACAGGGAGGGCGATGGCTACACCTTC.